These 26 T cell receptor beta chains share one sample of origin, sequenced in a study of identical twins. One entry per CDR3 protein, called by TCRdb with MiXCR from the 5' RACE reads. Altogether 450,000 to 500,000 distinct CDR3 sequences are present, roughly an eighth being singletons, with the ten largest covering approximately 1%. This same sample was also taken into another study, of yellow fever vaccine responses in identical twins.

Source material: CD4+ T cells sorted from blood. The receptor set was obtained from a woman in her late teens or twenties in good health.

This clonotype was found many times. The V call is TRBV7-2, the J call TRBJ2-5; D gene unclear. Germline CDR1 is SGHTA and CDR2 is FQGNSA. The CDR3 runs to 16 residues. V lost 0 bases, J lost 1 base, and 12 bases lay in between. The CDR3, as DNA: TGTGCCAGCAGCTTAGCCTCCTCCCCTATCCAAGAGACCCAGTACTTC. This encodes CASSLASSPIQETQYF.

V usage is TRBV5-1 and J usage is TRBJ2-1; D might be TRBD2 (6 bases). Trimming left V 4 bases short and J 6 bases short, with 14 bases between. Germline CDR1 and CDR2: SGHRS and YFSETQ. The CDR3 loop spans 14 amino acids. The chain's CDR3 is CASSIPGTPNEQFF. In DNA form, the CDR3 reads TGCGCCAGCAGCATACCCGGGACTCCCAATGAGCAGTTCTTC.

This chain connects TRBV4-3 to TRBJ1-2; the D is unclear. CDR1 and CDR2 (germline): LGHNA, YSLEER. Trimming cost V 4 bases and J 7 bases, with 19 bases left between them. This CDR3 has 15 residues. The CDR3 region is CASSPQYGSAFGYTF. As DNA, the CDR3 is TGCGCCAGCAGCCCACAGTACGGGAGCGCCTTTGGCTACACCTTC.

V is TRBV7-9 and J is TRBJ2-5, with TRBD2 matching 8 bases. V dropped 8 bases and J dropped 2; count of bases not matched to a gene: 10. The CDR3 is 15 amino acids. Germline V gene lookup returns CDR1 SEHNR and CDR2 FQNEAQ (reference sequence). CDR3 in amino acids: CASGPRGRLQETQYF. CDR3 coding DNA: TGTGCCAGCGGCCCACGCGGGAGGCTTCAAGAGACCCAGTACTTC.

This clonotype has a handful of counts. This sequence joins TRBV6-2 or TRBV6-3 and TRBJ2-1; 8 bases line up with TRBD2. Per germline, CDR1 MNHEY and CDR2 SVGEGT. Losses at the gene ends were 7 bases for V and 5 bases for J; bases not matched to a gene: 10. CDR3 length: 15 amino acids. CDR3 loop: CASTHGTRHHNEQFF. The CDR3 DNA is TGTGCCAGCACCCACGGGACTAGGCATCACAATGAGCAGTTCTTC.

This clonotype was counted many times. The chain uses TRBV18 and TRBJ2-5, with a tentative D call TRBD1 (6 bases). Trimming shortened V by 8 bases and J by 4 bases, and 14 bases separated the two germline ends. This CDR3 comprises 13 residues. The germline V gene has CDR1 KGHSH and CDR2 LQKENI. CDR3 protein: CASSPTGRETQYF. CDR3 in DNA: TGTGCCAGCAGTCCCACAGGGAGAGAGACCCAGTACTTC.

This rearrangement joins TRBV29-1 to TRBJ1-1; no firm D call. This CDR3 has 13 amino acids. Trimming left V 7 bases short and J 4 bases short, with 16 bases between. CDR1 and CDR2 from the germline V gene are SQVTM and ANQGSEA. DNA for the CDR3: TGCAGCGGATGGCGCGGGGAGGCCACTGAAGCTTTCTTT. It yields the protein CSGWRGEATEAFF.

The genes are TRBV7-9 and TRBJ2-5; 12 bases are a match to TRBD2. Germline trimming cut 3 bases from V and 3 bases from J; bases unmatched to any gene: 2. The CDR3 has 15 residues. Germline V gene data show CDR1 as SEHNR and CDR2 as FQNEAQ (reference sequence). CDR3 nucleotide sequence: TGTGCCAGCAGCTTTACTAGCGGGAGGAAAGAGACCCAGTACTTC. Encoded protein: CASSFTSGRKETQYF.

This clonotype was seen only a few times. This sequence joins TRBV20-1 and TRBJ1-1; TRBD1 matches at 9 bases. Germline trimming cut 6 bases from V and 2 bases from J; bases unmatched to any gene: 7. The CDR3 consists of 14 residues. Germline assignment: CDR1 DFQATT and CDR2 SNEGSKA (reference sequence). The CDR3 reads CSAGSTGGNTEAFF. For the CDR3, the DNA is TGCAGTGCGGGATCGACAGGGGGAAACACTGAAGCTTTCTTT.

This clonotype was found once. CDR3 loop: CASSSTSRDEQYF. In DNA, the CDR3 is TGCGCCAGCAGCTCGACTAGTAGGGACGAGCAGTACTTC. This chain links TRBV5-1 with TRBJ2-7; D is perhaps TRBD2 (6 bases). With 3 bases removed from V and 5 bases from J, the gap between germline ends came to 12 bases. Germline V gene sequence: CDR1 SGHRS, CDR2 YFSETQ. This CDR3 has 13 residues.

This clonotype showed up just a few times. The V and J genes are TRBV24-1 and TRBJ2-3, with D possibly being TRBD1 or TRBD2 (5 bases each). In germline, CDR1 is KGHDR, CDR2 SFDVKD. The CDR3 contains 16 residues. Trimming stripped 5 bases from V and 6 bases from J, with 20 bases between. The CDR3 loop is CATSGRGDQSLDTQYF. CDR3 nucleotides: TGTGCCACCAGTGGCCGAGGGGACCAAAGCCTTGATACGCAGTATTTT.

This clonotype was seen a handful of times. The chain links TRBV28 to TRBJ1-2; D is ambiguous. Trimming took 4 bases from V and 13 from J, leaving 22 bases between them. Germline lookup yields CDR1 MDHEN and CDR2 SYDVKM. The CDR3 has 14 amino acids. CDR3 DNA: TGTGCCAGCAGTTCCCCCGGACCATATGGCTACACCACCTTC. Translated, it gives CASSSPGPYGYTTF.

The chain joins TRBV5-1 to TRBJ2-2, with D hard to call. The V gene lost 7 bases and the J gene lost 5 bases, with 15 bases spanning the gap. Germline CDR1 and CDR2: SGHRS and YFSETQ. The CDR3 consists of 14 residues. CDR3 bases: TGCGCCAGCGCTTATTTCCTAAGTACCGGGGAGCTGTTTTTT. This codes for CASAYFLSTGELFF.

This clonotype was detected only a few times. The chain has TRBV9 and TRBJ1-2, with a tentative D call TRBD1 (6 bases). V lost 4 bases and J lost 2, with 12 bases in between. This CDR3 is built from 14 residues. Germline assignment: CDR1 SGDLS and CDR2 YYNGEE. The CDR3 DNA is TGTGCCAGCAGCCCACAACAGGGCAACTATGGCTACACCTTC. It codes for CASSPQQGNYGYTF.

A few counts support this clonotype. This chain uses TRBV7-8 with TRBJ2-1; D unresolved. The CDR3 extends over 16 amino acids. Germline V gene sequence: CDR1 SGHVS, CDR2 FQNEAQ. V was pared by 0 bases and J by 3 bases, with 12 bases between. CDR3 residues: CASSLAGSRSYNEQFF. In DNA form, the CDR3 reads TGTGCCAGCAGCTTAGCAGGTAGCCGCAGCTACAATGAGCAGTTCTTC. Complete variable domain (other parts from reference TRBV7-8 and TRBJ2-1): GAGVSQSPRYKVAKRGQDVALRCDPISGHVSLFWYQQALGQGPEFLTYFQNEAQLDKSGLPSDRFFAERPEGSVSTLKIQRTQQEDSAVYLCASSLAGSRSYNEQFFGPGTRLTVL.

The CDR3 here is CASSLRGGGVSSTDTQYF. Written as DNA, the CDR3 is TGTGCCAGCAGCTTACGGGGAGGAGGTGTTTCTAGCACAGATACGCAGTATTTT. The chain carries TRBV7-8 and TRBJ2-3, with D perhaps TRBD2 (6 bases). Germline V CDR1 and CDR2: SGHVS, FQNEAQ. V lost 2 bases, J lost 0 bases, and 18 bases lay in between. The CDR3 consists of 18 residues.

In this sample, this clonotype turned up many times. In nucleotides, the CDR3 is TGCGCCAGCAGCCCGGACAGGGGGCTTATGAACACTGAAGCTTTCTTT. Residues: CASSPDRGLMNTEAFF. The V gene is TRBV5-1, the J gene TRBJ1-1, with TRBD1 matching over 11 bases. This CDR3 is built from 16 residues. V was clipped by 4 bases and J by 0 bases; unmatched bases: 5. The germline gives CDR1 SGHRS, CDR2 YFSETQ.

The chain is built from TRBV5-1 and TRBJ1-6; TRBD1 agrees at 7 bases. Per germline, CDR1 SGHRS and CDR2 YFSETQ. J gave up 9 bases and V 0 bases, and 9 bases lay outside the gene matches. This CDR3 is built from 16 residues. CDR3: CASSLEIGGAGSPLHF. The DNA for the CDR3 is TGCGCCAGCAGCTTGGAGATAGGGGGCGCGGGTTCACCCCTCCACTTT.

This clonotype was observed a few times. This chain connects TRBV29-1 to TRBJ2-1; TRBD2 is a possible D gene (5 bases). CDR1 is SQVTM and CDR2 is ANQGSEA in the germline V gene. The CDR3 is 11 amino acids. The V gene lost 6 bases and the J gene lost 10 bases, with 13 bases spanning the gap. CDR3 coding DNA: TGCAGCGTAGACGTATGGAGGGAGCAGTTCTTC. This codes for CSVDVWREQFF.

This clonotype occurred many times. CDR3 region: CASSDLAGGYSEQFF. As DNA, the CDR3 is TGTGCCAGCAGCGATCTAGCGGGAGGTTATAGTGAGCAGTTCTTC. This chain joins TRBV3-1 and TRBJ2-1; 11 nucleotides match TRBD2. There are 15 residues in the CDR3. Looked up from germline, CDR1 is LGHDT and CDR2 is YNNKEL (reference sequence). Trimming cost V 5 bases and J 9 bases; bases outside gene matches: 9.

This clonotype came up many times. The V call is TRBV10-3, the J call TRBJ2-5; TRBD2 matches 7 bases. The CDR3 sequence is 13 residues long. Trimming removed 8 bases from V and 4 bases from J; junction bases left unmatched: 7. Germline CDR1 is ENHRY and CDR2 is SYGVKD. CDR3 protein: CAIAFGLGETQYF. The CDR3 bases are TGTGCCATCGCCTTCGGACTAGGAGAGACCCAGTACTTC.

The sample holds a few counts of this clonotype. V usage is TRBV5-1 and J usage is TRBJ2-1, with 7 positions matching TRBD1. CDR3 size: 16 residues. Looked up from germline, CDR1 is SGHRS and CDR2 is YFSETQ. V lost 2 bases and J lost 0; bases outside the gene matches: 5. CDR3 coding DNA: TGCGCCAGCAGCTTTCCGGGACAGAGCTCCTACAATGAGCAGTTCTTC. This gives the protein CASSFPGQSSYNEQFF. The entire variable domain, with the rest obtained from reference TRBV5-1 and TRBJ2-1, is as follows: KAGVTQTPRYLIKTRGQQVTLSCSPISGHRSVSWYQQTPGQGLQFLFEYFSETQRNKGNFPGRFSGRQFSNSRSEMNVSTLELGDSALYLCASSFPGQSSYNEQFFGPGTRLTVL.

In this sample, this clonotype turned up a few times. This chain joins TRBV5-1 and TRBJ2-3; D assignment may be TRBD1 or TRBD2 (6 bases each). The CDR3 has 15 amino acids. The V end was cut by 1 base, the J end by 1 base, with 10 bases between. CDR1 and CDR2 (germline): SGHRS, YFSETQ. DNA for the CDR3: TGCGCCAGCAGCTTGTGGGGGGCAGGCACAGATACGCAGTATTTT. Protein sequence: CASSLWGAGTDTQYF.

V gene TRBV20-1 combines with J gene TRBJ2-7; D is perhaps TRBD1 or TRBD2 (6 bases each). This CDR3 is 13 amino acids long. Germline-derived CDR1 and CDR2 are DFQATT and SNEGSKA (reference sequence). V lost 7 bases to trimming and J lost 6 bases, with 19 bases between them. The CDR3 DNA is TGCAGTGGAGAGACTAGAGGGGGAAGCGAGCAGTACTTC. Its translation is CSGETRGGSEQYF.

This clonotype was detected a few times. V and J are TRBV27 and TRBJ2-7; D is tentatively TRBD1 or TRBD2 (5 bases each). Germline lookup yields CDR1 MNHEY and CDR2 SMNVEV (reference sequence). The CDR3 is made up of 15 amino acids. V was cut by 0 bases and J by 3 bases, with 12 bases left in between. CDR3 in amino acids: CASSLSGDGLYEQYF. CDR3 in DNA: TGTGCCAGCAGTTTATCGGGGGACGGTCTCTACGAGCAGTACTTC.

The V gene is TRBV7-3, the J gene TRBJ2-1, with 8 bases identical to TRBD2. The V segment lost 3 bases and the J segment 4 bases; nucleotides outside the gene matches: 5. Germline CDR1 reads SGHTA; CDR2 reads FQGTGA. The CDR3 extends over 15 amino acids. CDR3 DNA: TGTGCCAGCAGCTTTAGCGGGGCTACTTACAATGAGCAGTTCTTC. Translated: CASSFSGATYNEQFF. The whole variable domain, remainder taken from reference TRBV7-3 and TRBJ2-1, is GAGVSQTPSNKVTEKGKYVELRCDPISGHTALYWYRQSLGQGPEFLIYFQGTGAADDSGLPNDRFFAVRPEGSVSTLKIQRTERGDSAVYLCASSFSGATYNEQFFGPGTRLTVL.